The 19 T cell receptor beta chains given below trace back to one sample, sequenced in a study of cytomegalovirus exposure and HLA in healthy donors. The PCR employed 60 Vbeta primers together with 13 Jbeta primers. TCRdb keeps only in-frame clones here, not all; method: immunoSEQ multiplex PCR. The sample gives 110,000 or so clones, around 75% of which show up once; under 1.5% is in the top ten. Sequences were obtained from PBMCs. The receptors were gathered from a man in his forties in good health and CMV-seronegative.

The rearrangement uses TRBV28 and TRBJ2-5; TRBD1 matches 9 bases. Germline values: CDR1 MDHEN, CDR2 SYDVKM. Trimming removed 6 bases from V and 3 bases from J; junction bases left unmatched: 8. This CDR3 spans 15 amino acids. The CDR3 DNA is TGTGCCAGCAGACAAACAGGGGGCTATGAAGAGACCCAGTACTTC. Translation gives CASRQTGGYEETQYF. Looking up the rest from reference TRBV28 and TRBJ2-5 gives the full variable domain: DVKVTQSSRYLVKRTGEKVFLECVQDMDHENMFWYRQDPGLGLRLIYFSYDVKMKEKGDIPEGYSVSREKKERFSLILESASTNQTSMYLCASRQTGGYEETQYFGPGTRLLVL.

This clone was counted once. V is TRBV5-4 and J is TRBJ2-7; 9 bases are shared with TRBD1. V lost 2 bases to trimming and J lost 3 bases; unmatched junction nucleotides: 3. Germline loops: CDR1 SGHNT, CDR2 YYREEE (reference sequence). The CDR3 totals 14 residues. CDR3 region: CASSFGDRVYEQYF. CDR3 DNA sequence: TGTGCCAGCAGCTTCGGGGACAGGGTCTACGAGCAGTACTTC.

This sequence joins TRBV10-3 and TRBJ2-3; the match to TRBD2 covers 14 bases. CDR3 size: 15 residues. The V gene's germline CDR1 is ENHRY and CDR2 SYGVKD. With V trimmed by 8 bases and J by 2 bases, 3 bases remained unmatched. The CDR3 loop reads CAIGLAGGSTDTQYF. The CDR3 coding sequence is TGTGCCATCGGACTAGCGGGGGGATCCACAGATACGCAGTATTTT.

This clone was picked up a small number of times. This sequence joins TRBV7-6 and TRBJ2-3; 7 bases agree with TRBD1. Germline-derived CDR1 and CDR2 are SGHVS and FNYEAQ. V shed 1 base, J shed 3 bases, and the junction held 1 base outside the gene matches. This CDR3 region has 14 residues. CDR3 residues: CASSLGQGTDTQYF. CDR3 sequence (DNA): TGTGCCAGCAGCTTAGGACAGGGAACAGATACGCAGTATTTT. The whole variable domain, remainder taken from reference TRBV7-6 and TRBJ2-3, is GAGVSQSPRYKVTKRGQDVALRCDPISGHVSLYWYRQALGQGPEFLTYFNYEAQQDKSGLPNDRFSAERPEGSISTLTIQRTEQRDSAMYRCASSLGQGTDTQYFGPGTRLTVL.

Comments on this clone: A read error may produce the germline difference seen at one junction end. The chain uses TRBV7-9 and TRBJ2-5, with D perhaps TRBD2 (5 bases). Germline values: CDR1 SEHNR, CDR2 FQNEAQ (reference sequence). The CDR3 contains 13 residues. CDR3 amino acids: CSSSLATGETQYF. Here the CDR3 DNA reads TGTTCCAGCAGCTTAGCGACGGGGGAGACCCAGTACTTC.

This clone has just a few counts. This rearrangement joins TRBV5-1 to TRBJ2-7; tentatively, D is TRBD2 (6 bases). V dropped 5 bases and J dropped 1 base, with 10 bases sitting between them. The CDR3 totals 13 residues. CDR1 and CDR2 (germline): SGHRS, YFSETQ. CDR3 coding DNA: TGCGCCAGCAGTGGGGACTCTTCCTACGAGCAGTACTTC. Its protein product is CASSGDSSYEQYF.

V usage is TRBV23-1 and J usage is TRBJ1-1, with a tentative D call TRBD1 (6 bases). TRBV23-1 has ORF status, its function being uncertain. V lost 0 bases and J 0 bases, leaving 23 bases between the germline ends. The CDR3 loop spans 20 amino acids. CDR3 nucleotide sequence: TGCGCCAGCAGTCAATCAAGCGGCGGAACAGGGTGGAAAATGAACACTGAAGCTTTCTTT. This sequence encodes CASSQSSGGTGWKMNTEAFF.

The chain employs TRBV27 and TRBJ2-1; 7 nucleotides agree with TRBD2. This CDR3 has 16 amino acids. Germline assignment: CDR1 MNHEY and CDR2 SMNVEV (reference sequence). J gave up 4 bases and V 4 bases, and 10 bases lay outside the gene matches. The CDR3 DNA is TGTGCCAGCAGTTCAGGGCTAGCGGCCTATTACAATGAGCAGTTCTTC. It is translated as CASSSGLAAYYNEQFF.

The V and J genes are TRBV28 and TRBJ1-2; 7 nucleotides align to TRBD1. Trimming cost V 3 bases and J 7 bases; bases outside gene matches: 14. Germline V lookup: CDR1 MDHEN, CDR2 SYDVKM. The length of the CDR3 is 16 residues. The CDR3 sequence: CASSLAATGLIGGYTF. In DNA, the CDR3 is TGTGCCAGCAGTTTGGCTGCGACAGGGTTAATTGGTGGCTACACCTTC.

The chain joins TRBV6-5 to TRBJ2-2; TRBD1 aligns across 7 bases. Germline trimming cut 2 bases from V and 3 bases from J; bases unmatched to any gene: 3. The CDR3 contains 15 residues. Germline V gene data show CDR1 as MNHEY and CDR2 as SVGAGI. This chain's CDR3 is CASSYGTVDTGELFF. The CDR3 DNA reads as TGTGCCAGCAGTTACGGGACAGTGGACACCGGGGAGCTGTTTTTT.

V gene TRBV5-1 combines with J gene TRBJ2-5; 9 bases fit TRBD1. The J call is uncertain, as TRBJ2-7 better fits the DNA end. From germline, CDR1 is SGHRS and CDR2 YFSETQ. The CDR3 contains 16 residues. CDR3 sequence reads: CASSLFVNRGLDEQYF. The CDR3 DNA reads as TGCGCCAGCAGCTTGTTTGTGAACAGGGGGCTCGACGAGCAGTACTTC.

For the CDR3, the DNA is TGTGCCAGCAGCCAAGATGCAGGTGCCTACGAGCAGTACTTC. It yields the protein CASSQDAGAYEQYF. The chain has TRBV4-2 and TRBJ2-7; D unclear. V was cut by 0 bases and J by 2 bases, with 8 bases left in between. Per germline, CDR1 LGHNA and CDR2 YNFKEQ. This CDR3 region has 14 residues.

This clone appeared a single time. The chain is built from TRBV10-3 and TRBJ2-2, with D possibly TRBD2 on 5 matching bases. The germline V gene encodes CDR1 ENHRY and CDR2 SYGVKD. This CDR3 comprises 15 residues. V was trimmed by 4 bases and J by 1 base, leaving 10 bases between them. In nucleotides, the CDR3 is TGTGCCATCAGTGCCGGGGTGATGAACACCGGGGAGCTGTTTTTT. The encoded protein is CAISAGVMNTGELFF.

The chain recombines TRBV29-1 with TRBJ1-5, with D tentatively TRBD1 (5 bases). There are 13 residues in the CDR3. CDR1 is SQVTM, CDR2 ANQGSEA, per germline. The V end lost 6 bases, the J end lost 6 bases, and 15 bases lay between the germline ends. DNA of the CDR3: TGCAGCGTACTCCAGGGTAGTACTCAGCCCCAGCATTTT. As protein: CSVLQGSTQPQHF.

This clone appeared once. CDR3 residues: CSVHSGTGIEETQYF. Written as DNA, the CDR3 is TGCAGCGTGCATTCCGGGACAGGGATTGAAGAGACCCAGTACTTC. This chain links TRBV29-1 with TRBJ2-5; 9 bases align to TRBD1. This CDR3 comprises 15 residues. The germline CDR1 and CDR2 sequences are SQVTM and ANQGSEA. The V and J ends lost 6 bases and 3 bases, in that order; junction bases with no gene match: 11. The whole variable domain, filled in from reference TRBV29-1 and TRBJ2-5, reads SAVISQKPSRDICQRGTSLTIQCQVDSQVTMMFWYRQQPGQSLTLIATANQGSEATYESGFVIDKFPISRPNLTFSTLTVSNMSPEDSSIYLCSVHSGTGIEETQYFGPGTRLLVL.

This chain connects TRBV11-3 to TRBJ1-4; TRBD1 aligns across 8 bases. This CDR3 region has 15 residues. From germline, CDR1 is SGHNT and CDR2 YENEEA. The junction had 5 bases not matched to a gene; V was cut back by 4 bases and J by 4 bases. The CDR3 bases are TGTGCCAGCAGCTCTCGGACAGGGCTTAATGAAAAACTGTTTTTT. Its protein product is CASSSRTGLNEKLFF.

The chain combines TRBV4-3 with TRBJ1-2; 7 positions agree with TRBD1. Germline V gene data show CDR1 as LGHNA and CDR2 as YSLEER. V was pared by 0 bases and J by 2 bases, with 6 bases of the junction left unmatched. The CDR3 extends over 16 amino acids. Written as DNA, the CDR3 is TGCGCCAGCAGCCAAGAGTGGGACAGATTCAACTATGGCTACACCTTC. It specifies CASSQEWDRFNYGYTF.

This clone was seen only a few times. The chain uses TRBV18 and TRBJ1-4, with D possibly matching TRBD1 (5 bases). V shed 2 bases and J shed 6 bases, with 13 bases lying between them. The CDR3 totals 15 residues. CDR1 and CDR2 from the germline V gene are KGHSH and LQKENI. CDR3 bases: TGTGCCAGCTCACCAAGCTGGGGCGGTTATGAAAAACTGTTTTTT. This translates into CASSPSWGGYEKLFF.

This clone was seen more than once but under ten times. The chain carries TRBV18 and TRBJ2-7; weak D call: TRBD2 (6 bases). CDR1 is KGHSH and CDR2 is LQKENI in the germline V gene. This CDR3 has 14 residues. V was shortened by 5 bases and J by 6 bases, with 17 bases between the two germline ends. The CDR3 is CASSTDYPPAEQYF. The DNA of the CDR3 is TGTGCCAGCTCAACGGACTATCCTCCCGCCGAGCAGTACTTC.